The entry below gives a single T cell receptor (beta chain) sequence along with its context. The target antigen is unknown. With 1 base removed from V and 4 bases from J, the gap between germline ends came to 11 bases. Looked up from germline, CDR1 is SQVTM and CDR2 is ANQGSEA. The CDR3 runs 13 residues. The record originates from a study of pediatric ulcerative colitis. Notes on the study in general: Repertoires came from total lymphocyte DNA, not specific subsets. Compared with controls, ulcerative colitis showed greater blood-rectum clone sharing.

Sequencing was at survey level. Each sample received Survey-level depth of up to 500,000 reads. Generated by immunoSEQ multiplex PCR, the TCRdb table keeps only in-frame clones and is missing some. This sample carries 60,000 to 75,000 clones, around 80% of them seen once, and the ten largest clones take under 6.5%. This TCR was recovered from a boy under 18 with moderate ulcerative colitis. V and J are TRBV29-1 and TRBJ2-7, with D tentatively TRBD2 (5 bases). Sequenced material: blood. CDR3 in amino acids: CSVEVAIGYEQYF. The CDR3 DNA sequence: TGCAGCGTTGAAGTAGCGATTGGATACGAGCAGTACTTC.